The 28 T cell receptor beta chains below were found in one sample sequenced in a study of CD8+CD57+ T cells in acquired aplastic anemia. According to the study, genomic DNA was the template for TCR beta VDJ and CDR3 profiling. In TCRdb, the reads were re-called with MiXCR into one record per CDR3 protein. The repertoire holds around 400,000 distinct CDR3 sequences, with about two thirds as singletons. The sequenced sample was sorted CD4+, CD8+, or CD8+CD57+ T cells (not recorded which) from PBMCs. These receptors were collected from a human donor in good health, serving as a control.

As concerns this clonotype: The conserved final phenylalanine or tryptophan is absent from the CDR3, which likely points to a read error. This chain connects TRBV14 to TRBJ1-1; 7 nucleotides agree with TRBD1. CDR3 length: 14 residues. Germline trimming cut 5 bases from V and 5 bases from J; bases unmatched to any gene: 8. Germline V gene data show CDR1 as SGHDN and CDR2 as FVKESK. CDR3 loop: CASSKTGSGTEAFL. The CDR3 DNA reads TGTGCCAGCAGCAAGACAGGGTCTGGGACTGAAGCTTTCCTT.

A word on this clonotype: Relative to the germline gene, one junction end is altered; a read error may explain this. CDR3 nucleotide sequence: TGTGCCAGTAGTAAACGGACATGGGGCATTCAACCCGAGCATCAGGACTTC. Translated, it gives CASSKRTWGIQPEHQDF. This sequence joins TRBV19 and TRBJ2-5, with D possibly being TRBD1 (5 bases). The CDR3 totals 17 residues. The germline CDR1 and CDR2 sequences are LNHDA and SQIVND (reference sequence).

The chain couples TRBV2 to TRBJ1-1; D remains ambiguous. The CDR3 totals 12 residues. CDR1 is SNHLY, CDR2 FYNNEI, per germline. V shed 7 bases and J shed 11 bases, with 17 bases lying between them. The CDR3 nucleotides are TGTGCCAGCATGGGCAAACAAAGGAGTGCTTTCTTT. The encoded protein is CASMGKQRSAFF.

The chain recombines TRBV7-9 with TRBJ2-7, with 7 nucleotides matching TRBD1. This CDR3 is built from 13 residues. Trimming cost V 5 bases and J 4 bases; bases outside gene matches: 5. Germline V gene sequence: CDR1 SEHNR, CDR2 FQNEAQ (reference sequence). CDR3 bases: TGTGCCAGCAGCCCGGGACAGCTATACGAGCAGTACTTC. Amino acid sequence: CASSPGQLYEQYF.

This clonotype was observed many times. The chain links TRBV6-6 to TRBJ1-5; perhaps TRBD1 as D (6 bases). Germline-derived CDR1 and CDR2 are MNHNY and SVGAGI (reference sequence). The CDR3 runs 13 residues. Deletions cut 5 bases from V and 7 bases from J, with 12 bases between. Written as DNA, the CDR3 is TGTGCCAGCAGTGCAGGGGTAGGGCAGCCCCAGCATTTT. Its protein product is CASSAGVGQPQHF.

Regarding this clonotype: A much more abundant neighbour one base away suggests this may be a read error. The V and J genes are TRBV7-2 and TRBJ1-2; possibly TRBD1 for D (5 bases). V lost 1 base, J lost 12 bases, and 18 bases lay in between. The V gene's germline CDR1 is SGHTA and CDR2 FQGNSA. The CDR3 totals 14 residues. The CDR3 DNA follows: TGTGCCAGCAGCTTAGACGGGCCCAAGTGGGGCCACACCTTC. Protein: CASSLDGPKWGHTF.

Worth noting for this clonotype: The CDR3 does not end in the conserved phenylalanine or tryptophan, so this is likely a read error. It is unclear where the CDR3 begins or ends on the DNA, so no DNA is shown, and the CDR3 is as TCRdb lists it. V usage is TRBV7-3 and J usage is TRBJ2-7; the table's D call, TRBD1, was not checked against the DNA. Germline CDR1 is SGHTA and CDR2 is FQGTGA. Inclusive of both ends, the CDR3 amounts to 13 amino acids. The CDR3 sequence: CASSCITGTVQFG.

There are a few counts of this clonotype. In nucleotides, the CDR3 is TGTGCCAGCAGTGCCCGGCGGGGGGCCGACGCCGAAGAGACCCAGTACTTC. Translating gives CASSARRGADAEETQYF. The chain combines TRBV25-1 with TRBJ2-5; 8 nucleotides match TRBD2. The CDR3 is 17 amino acids. Trimming removed 4 bases from V and 3 bases from J; junction bases left unmatched: 13. The V gene's germline CDR1 is MGHDK and CDR2 SYGVNS. The full variable domain, in which reference TRBV25-1 and TRBJ2-5 provide the parts outside the CDR3, is EADIYQTPRYLVIGTGKKITLECSQTMGHDKMYWYQQDPGMELHLIHYSYGVNSTEKGDLSSESTVSRIRTEHFPLTLESARPSHTSQYLCASSARRGADAEETQYFGPGTRLLVL.

The CDR3 region has the DNA TGTGCCAGCAACCCGGGACTAGCGGGGGTCGAGCAGTACTTC. Amino acid sequence: CASNPGLAGVEQYF. The J gene is TRBJ2-7, the V gene TRBV6-6; 14 positions match TRBD2. V shed 7 bases and J 6 bases; nucleotides not matched to a gene: 5. The germline gives CDR1 MNHNY, CDR2 SVGAGI (reference sequence). CDR3 size: 14 residues.

Note on this clonotype: This may arise from a read error, as a much more abundant clone is one base away. The V and J genes are TRBV10-3 and TRBJ1-5; possible D gene TRBD1, 5 bases. The CDR3 sequence is 13 residues long. Germline CDR1 is ENHRY and CDR2 is SYGVKD. Here the CDR3 DNA reads TGTGCCAACAGTTGGACACCTGATCAGCCCCAGCATTTT. Its translation: CANSWTPDQPQHF.

Concerning this clonotype: An end of the junction does not agree with germline; a read error may underlie this. The chain is built from TRBV24-1 and TRBJ2-7; 8 nucleotides agree with TRBD2. Looked up from germline, CDR1 is KGHDR and CDR2 is SFDVKD. The CDR3 is 14 amino acids. The CDR3 region is CATSEPGLAYAQYF. The DNA for the CDR3 is TGTGCCACCAGTGAGCCCGGACTAGCATACGCGCAGTACTTC.

This clonotype was recorded a few times. The V call is TRBV7-3, the J call TRBJ2-3, with a possible D match to TRBD2 (6 bases). The V end lost 5 bases, the J end lost 1 base, and 13 bases lay between the germline ends. CDR1 is SGHTA, CDR2 FQGTGA, per germline. This CDR3 has 15 amino acids. Written as DNA, the CDR3 is TGTGCCAGCAGCCCCGGGACTCCCCGCACAGATACGCAGTATTTT. Translation gives CASSPGTPRTDTQYF.

This clonotype was observed once. The genes are TRBV11-2 and TRBJ2-3; no definite D call. The CDR3 is made up of 15 amino acids. V lost 2 bases to trimming and J lost 1 base, with 10 bases between them. CDR1 and CDR2 from the germline V gene are SGHAT and FQNNGV. The CDR3 protein is CASSLRFYGTDTQYF. In nucleotides, the CDR3 is TGTGCCAGCAGCTTAAGATTCTACGGCACAGATACGCAGTATTTT. The variable domain in full, completed from reference TRBV11-2 and TRBJ2-3, reads EAGVAQSPRYKIIEKRQSVAFWCNPISGHATLYWYQQILGQGPKLLIQFQNNGVVDDSQLPKDRFSAERLKGVDSTLKIQPAKLEDSAVYLCASSLRFYGTDTQYFGPGTRLTVL.

Notes on this clonotype: One junction end does not reproduce the germline sequence, and a read error may be involved. The chain links TRBV29-1 to TRBJ1-2; D is uncertain. Germline loops: CDR1 SQVTM, CDR2 ANQGSEA. The length of the CDR3 is 14 residues. The CDR3 spells CSVKDIRRNYGYTF. The CDR3 DNA reads as TGCAGCGTTAAAGATATTCGCCGAAACTATGGCTACACCTTC.

Of note for this clonotype: A much larger clone sits a single nucleotide away, making a read error possible. The CDR3 DNA follows: TGTGCCAGCGGTCCCCCGGAGCGAGGGACTGAAGCTTTCTTT. Amino acids: CASGPPERGTEAFF. The V gene is TRBV12-3 or TRBV12-4, the J gene TRBJ1-1; D not certain. Trimming stripped 8 bases from V and 5 bases from J, with 18 bases between. The CDR3 covers 14 residues.

With regard to this clonotype: One end of the junction varies from germline; a read error may be responsible. This sequence joins TRBV25-1 and TRBJ1-1; D is possibly TRBD1 (6 bases). The CDR3 spans 14 residues. Germline CDR1 and CDR2: MGHDK and SYGVNS. The CDR3 DNA sequence: TGTGCCAGCAGCGTGACAGGCCCAGACACTGAGGCTTTCTTT. Encoded protein: CASSVTGPDTEAFF.

This clonotype showed up just a few times. J is TRBJ2-5 and V is TRBV5-1, with D possibly matching TRBD2 (5 bases). V was pared by 4 bases and J by 2 bases, with 15 bases between. This CDR3 comprises 15 residues. Germline V gene sequence: CDR1 SGHRS, CDR2 YFSETQ. CDR3 bases: TGCGCCAGCAGCATCGGGCGGGTGGCTCAAGAGACCCAGTACTTC. Translation: CASSIGRVAQETQYF.

This clonotype appeared a few times. V usage is TRBV20-1 and J usage is TRBJ2-7; 9 positions match TRBD1. There are 14 residues in the CDR3. Germline loops: CDR1 DFQATT, CDR2 SNEGSKA (reference sequence). Trimming cost V 5 bases and J 6 bases; bases outside gene matches: 11. The CDR3 nucleotides read TGCAGTGCTGGGTTGGGGACAGGGTCTGTCGAGCAGTACGTC. Protein sequence: CSAGLGTGSVEQYV.

As to this clonotype: Relative to the germline gene, one junction end is altered; a read error may explain this. The rearrangement uses TRBV9 and TRBJ2-7, with D possibly called TRBD1 or TRBD2 (5 bases each). CDR3 length equals 14 residues. Germline V gene lookup returns CDR1 SGDLS and CDR2 YYNGEE. CDR3 in DNA: TGCGCCAGCAGCTTTGAACGGGGCCCTAATGACCAGCACTTC. This gives the protein CASSFERGPNDQHF.

The rearrangement joins TRBV7-9 to TRBJ2-7, with D possibly matching TRBD2 (6 bases). The J call may be mistaken, given a closer DNA end match to TRBJ2-1. The CDR3 sequence is 14 residues long. In germline, CDR1 is SEHNR, CDR2 FQNEAQ (reference sequence). This CDR3 reads CASSRDGGSYEQFF. The CDR3 coding sequence is TGTGCCAGCAGCCGCGACGGGGGATCCTACGAGCAGTTCTTC.

This clonotype was counted a single time. V is TRBV7-9 and J is TRBJ1-1; TRBD1 aligns across 8 bases. Germline CDR1 SEHNR, CDR2 FQNEAQ (reference sequence). The CDR3 runs 17 residues. J gave up 9 bases and V 2 bases, and 17 bases lay outside the gene matches. CDR3 nucleotide sequence: TGTGCCAGCAGCTTAAATGGACAGGGTCGAGGTACGAGCAAAGCTTTCTTT. Translation: CASSLNGQGRGTSKAFF. Supplemented by reference TRBV7-9 and TRBJ1-1, the full variable domain reads DTGVSQNPRHKITKRGQNVTFRCDPISEHNRLYWYRQTLGQGPEFLTYFQNEAQLEKSRLLSDRFSAERPKGSFSTLEIQRTEQGDSAMYLCASSLNGQGRGTSKAFFGQGTRLTVV.

The genes are TRBV7-2 and TRBJ2-7; D perhaps matches TRBD2 (7 bases). The V gene's germline CDR1 is SGHTA and CDR2 FQGNSA. Trimming shortened V by 0 bases and J by 3 bases, and 15 bases separated the two germline ends. The CDR3 has 16 residues. CDR3 nucleotide sequence: TGTGCCAGCAGCTTAGCGTTCGGGGGAGGGGGCTACGAGCAGTACTTC. This gives the protein CASSLAFGGGGYEQYF. Together with reference TRBV7-2 and TRBJ2-7, the CDR3 gives the full variable domain: GAGVSQSPSNKVTEKGKDVELRCDPISGHTALYWYRQSLGQGLEFLIYFQGNSAPDKSGLPSDRFSAERTGGSVSTLTIQRTQQEDSAVYLCASSLAFGGGGYEQYFGPGTRLTVT.

The chain couples TRBV7-2 to TRBJ1-4; maybe TRBD1 (5 bases). Germline V gene sequence: CDR1 SGHTA, CDR2 FQGNSA. The CDR3 loop spans 14 amino acids. Trimming left V 7 bases short and J 14 bases short, with 23 bases between. The CDR3 sequence: CASTPGRFNETLFF. CDR3 DNA: TGTGCCAGCACCCCGGGACGGTTTAATGAAACTCTGTTTTTT.

Remarks on this clonotype: The conserved phenylalanine or tryptophan is not found at the CDR3 terminus, so this likely reflects a read error. Because the CDR3's place on the DNA is in doubt, the DNA is left out and the CDR3 is given as listed by TCRdb. The chain carries TRBV2 and TRBJ2-7; the table's D call TRBD2 went unverified against the DNA. The CDR3 contains 15 residues when both ends are counted. Germline lookup yields CDR1 SNHLY and CDR2 FYNNEI. CDR3 sequence: CASSDTNWRNGYTFG.

This clonotype has a count of ten or more. The chain carries TRBV18 and TRBJ1-1; no reliable D call. CDR1 and CDR2 (germline): KGHSH, LQKENI. V was shortened by 0 bases and J by 3 bases, with 8 bases between the two germline ends. The CDR3 is 14 amino acids. CDR3 in amino acids: CASSPPNRHTEAFF. CDR3 sequence (DNA): TGTGCCAGCTCACCACCAAATCGACACACTGAAGCTTTCTTT.

The V call is TRBV7-2, the J call TRBJ1-6; D is possibly TRBD1 (6 bases). This CDR3 has 14 amino acids. From germline, CDR1 is SGHTA and CDR2 FQGNSA. V was clipped by 6 bases and J by 15 bases, with 21 bases between them. Written as DNA, the CDR3 is TGTGCCAGCAGTGTACAGGGTACGCATTCCCACCTCCACTTT. Translating gives CASSVQGTHSHLHF.

The sample holds one count of this clonotype. The CDR3 end shows no conserved phenylalanine or tryptophan, and so a read error is likely. The V gene is TRBV7-2, the J gene TRBJ1-2; D ambiguous. The CDR3 is 12 amino acids. V was trimmed by 6 bases and J by 5 bases, leaving 10 bases between them. Germline CDR1 SGHTA, CDR2 FQGNSA. The chain's CDR3 is CASSSPGYGYTL. The CDR3, as DNA: TGTGCCAGCAGTTCACCTGGGTATGGCTACACCTTA.

This clonotype has ten or more counts. The chain combines TRBV11-3 with TRBJ2-3, with 15 positions matching TRBD2. Trimming at V came to 5 bases and at J to 2 bases, leaving 11 bases not matched to a gene. CDR3 length equals 19 residues. CDR1 and CDR2 (germline): SGHNT, YENEEA. The CDR3 coding sequence is TGTGCCAGCAGCGGACGGACTAGCGGGGGGGCCGAGTACACAGATACGCAGTATTTT. Translated: CASSGRTSGGAEYTDTQYF. The complete variable domain, with remaining parts taken from reference TRBV11-3 and TRBJ2-3, reads EAGVVQSPRYKIIEKKQPVAFWCNPISGHNTLYWYLQNLGQGPELLIRYENEEAVDDSQLPKDRFSAERLKGVDSTLKIQPAELGDSAVYLCASSGRTSGGAEYTDTQYFGPGTRLTVL.